One sample yielded the 23 T cell receptor beta chains listed below, sequenced in a study of blood T cell repertoires in COVID-19. Profiled with immunoSEQ multiplex PCR; TCRdb holds only in-frame clones, not every one. The sample shows a few hundred thousand clones, roughly 89% of them seen only once. Sequenced sample: peripheral blood. These receptors were collected from a man aged 25-45 years with acute or convalescent COVID-19.

J is TRBJ2-3 and V is TRBV28; 7 nucleotides line up with TRBD1. The germline V gene encodes CDR1 MDHEN and CDR2 SYDVKM. The V and J ends lost 6 bases and 4 bases, in that order; junction bases with no gene match: 10. There are 15 residues in the CDR3. The CDR3 reads CASSLRGPGSDTQYF. In DNA form, the CDR3 reads TGTGCCAGCAGCCTAAGGGGGCCGGGGTCAGATACGCAGTATTTT.

The V call is TRBV5-1, the J call TRBJ2-3, with a tentative D call TRBD2 (6 bases). The CDR3 sequence is 15 residues long. Between the trimmed V and J ends, which lost 1 base and 2 bases, there was a span of 11 bases. Germline values: CDR1 SGHRS, CDR2 YFSETQ. The CDR3 is CASSLQGGATDTQYF. As DNA, the CDR3 is TGCGCCAGCAGCTTGCAGGGCGGGGCCACAGATACGCAGTATTTT.

This sequence joins TRBV9 and TRBJ1-6, with D perhaps matching TRBD1 (5 bases). The CDR3 is made up of 14 amino acids. Germline V gene lookup returns CDR1 SGDLS and CDR2 YYNGEE. V was pared by 2 bases and J by 7 bases, with 10 bases between. CDR3 region: CASSVGGQNSPLHF. The CDR3 DNA follows: TGTGCCAGCAGCGTTGGCGGACAAAATTCACCCCTCCACTTT.

This chain links TRBV6-5 with TRBJ2-3; a possible D gene is TRBD2 (6 bases). CDR3 length: 15 residues. Trimming cost V 11 bases and J 0 bases, with 18 bases left between them. Looked up from germline, CDR1 is MNHEY and CDR2 is SVGAGI. The CDR3 nucleotides read TGTGCCGGAGCGGGTTCTAAGTCGAGCACAGATACGCAGTATTTT. Amino acids: CAGAGSKSSTDTQYF.

The chain couples TRBV3-1 (or the pseudogene TRBV3-2) to TRBJ1-2; D gene unclear. Between the trimmed V and J ends, which lost 5 bases and 7 bases, there was a span of 8 bases. The CDR3 is 11 residues long. Germline V gene sequence: CDR1 LGHDT, CDR2 YNNKEL (reference sequence). The CDR3 coding sequence is TGTGCCAGCAGCTCCCCGGTTGGCTACACCTTC. Encoded protein: CASSSPVGYTF.

The chain recombines TRBV14 with TRBJ2-7; D gene uncertain. The germline gives CDR1 SGHDN, CDR2 FVKESK. The CDR3 sequence is 16 residues long. The ends were cut back, 3 bases at V and 3 bases at J, with 18 bases in the middle. The CDR3 region has the DNA TGTGCCAGCAGCCAGGAGACCGCGCCGATTTTCTACGAGCAGTACTTC. Protein: CASSQETAPIFYEQYF.

The rearrangement uses TRBV28 and TRBJ1-4; possible D gene TRBD1, 5 bases. The CDR3 contains 14 residues. Germline lookup yields CDR1 MDHEN and CDR2 SYDVKM. Deletions cut 6 bases from V and 4 bases from J, with 12 bases between. The CDR3 DNA reads as TGTGCCAGCAGATGGACGGGGGGTAATGAAAAACTGTTTTTT. Amino acids: CASRWTGGNEKLFF.

The chain is built from TRBV28 and TRBJ2-5, with TRBD2 matching over 9 bases. Losses at the gene ends were 2 bases for V and 7 bases for J; bases not matched to a gene: 8. Germline CDR1 and CDR2: MDHEN and SYDVKM. The CDR3 sequence is 15 residues long. CDR3 DNA: TGTGCCAGCAGTTTAGGCGGGGGGGCCTCCGGGACCCAGTACTTC. This translates into CASSLGGGASGTQYF.

The genes are TRBV11-3 and TRBJ2-2; 7 nucleotides match TRBD1. This CDR3 has 17 amino acids. V shed 1 base, J shed 0 bases, and the junction held 5 bases outside the gene matches. Germline CDR1 SGHNT, CDR2 YENEEA. The CDR3 DNA reads as TGTGCCAGCAGCTTAGTTCTAGGACAGGCGAACACCGGGGAGCTGTTTTTT. This translates into CASSLVLGQANTGELFF.

V usage is TRBV2 and J usage is TRBJ2-1; D remains ambiguous. CDR1 is SNHLY, CDR2 FYNNEI, per germline. CDR3 length: 12 residues. V was trimmed by 8 bases and J by 0 bases, leaving 5 bases between them. The CDR3 nucleotides read TGTGCCAGCGCGGTCTCCTACAATGAGCAGTTCTTC. Translating it yields CASAVSYNEQFF. Filled out from reference TRBV2 and TRBJ2-1, the complete variable domain reads EPEVTQTPSHQVTQMGQEVILRCVPISNHLYFYWYRQILGQKVEFLVSFYNNEISEKSEIFDDQFSVERPDGSNFTLKIRSTKLEDSAMYFCASAVSYNEQFFGPGTRLTVL.

The sample holds a few counts of this clone. The chain joins TRBV7-9 to TRBJ2-1, with 8 bases fitting TRBD2. Looked up from germline, CDR1 is SEHNR and CDR2 is FQNEAQ (reference sequence). With V trimmed by 7 bases and J by 9 bases, 11 bases remained unmatched. The CDR3 is 14 residues long. The CDR3: CASTASGSRPEQFF. The DNA for the CDR3 is TGTGCCAGCACCGCGAGCGGGAGTAGGCCTGAGCAGTTCTTC. The variable domain in full, completed from reference TRBV7-9 and TRBJ2-1, reads DTGVSQNPRHKITKRGQNVTFRCDPISEHNRLYWYRQTLGQGPEFLTYFQNEAQLEKSRLLSDRFSAERPKGSFSTLEIQRTEQGDSAMYLCASTASGSRPEQFFGPGTRLTVL.

The chain combines TRBV12-5 with TRBJ1-6; no reliable D call. Trimming took 2 bases from V and 12 from J, leaving 11 bases between them. The CDR3 is 13 residues long. CDR1 and CDR2 from the germline V gene are LGHNT and FRNRAP. The CDR3 coding sequence is TGTGCTAGTGGTTTGACAACTATGGGACCCCTCCACTTT. This codes for CASGLTTMGPLHF. The entire variable domain, with the rest obtained from reference TRBV12-5 and TRBJ1-6, is as follows: DARVTQTPRHKVTEMGQEVTMRCQPILGHNTVFWYRQTMMQGLELLAYFRNRAPLDDSGMPKDRFSAEMPDATLATLKIQPSEPRDSAVYFCASGLTTMGPLHFGNGTRLTVT.

The chain has TRBV4-1 and TRBJ1-1; D is undetermined. The CDR3 contains 14 residues. CDR1 and CDR2 (germline): MGHRA, YSYEKL. V was pared by 1 base and J by 0 bases, with 6 bases between. The CDR3: CASSQVGVNTEAFF. CDR3 nucleotide sequence: TGCGCCAGCAGCCAAGTGGGAGTGAACACTGAAGCTTTCTTT.

The chain's CDR3 is CASSLAISSYNEQFF. The CDR3 bases are TGCGCCAGCAGCTTGGCCATCAGTTCCTACAATGAGCAGTTCTTC. The chain combines TRBV5-1 with TRBJ2-1; D not certain. CDR1 SGHRS and CDR2 YFSETQ come from the germline V gene. The V end was cut by 0 bases, the J end by 1 base, with 8 bases between. This CDR3 region has 15 residues.

The chain uses TRBV5-4 and TRBJ2-3, with 7 bases identical to TRBD2. The CDR3 sequence is 13 residues long. V trimming: 7 bases; J trimming: 0 bases; junction bases outside the gene matches: 2. Looked up from germline, CDR1 is SGHNT and CDR2 is YYREEE (reference sequence). Written as DNA, the CDR3 is TGTGCCAGCGGGCGGGGGAGCACAGATACGCAGTATTTT. It codes for CASGRGSTDTQYF.

This chain uses TRBV19 with TRBJ2-3; TRBD2 aligns across 8 bases. The CDR3 has 13 amino acids. V lost 9 bases to trimming and J lost 2 bases; unmatched junction nucleotides: 4. The germline V gene has CDR1 LNHDA and CDR2 SQIVND (reference sequence). The CDR3 sequence is CASGLANTDTQYF. The CDR3, as DNA: TGTGCCAGCGGACTAGCTAACACAGATACGCAGTATTTT.

The chain uses TRBV6-6 and TRBJ1-2; TRBD1 might be the D (6 bases). Trimming cost V 4 bases and J 6 bases, with 21 bases left between them. The CDR3 sequence is 16 residues long. Germline lookup yields CDR1 MNHNY and CDR2 SVGAGI (reference sequence). The CDR3 sequence is CASSFSTAGALNGYTF. As DNA, the CDR3 is TGTGCCAGCAGTTTCTCCACCGCAGGGGCCCTTAATGGCTACACCTTC.

In DNA form, the CDR3 reads TGCGCCAGCAGCCTCACAGATACGCAGTATTTT. This codes for CASSLTDTQYF. The chain has TRBV5-1 and TRBJ2-3; D gene unclear. Germline V gene lookup returns CDR1 SGHRS and CDR2 YFSETQ. This CDR3 has 11 residues. Trimming took off 4 bases at V and 2 bases at J, with 2 bases between the two ends.

The chain joins TRBV5-1 to TRBJ1-1, with 7 nucleotides matching TRBD1. V trimming: 4 bases; J trimming: 3 bases; junction bases outside the gene matches: 9. The CDR3 is 15 residues long. CDR1 is SGHRS, CDR2 YFSETQ, per germline. CDR3 sequence: CASSRGTGVYTEAFF. In DNA, the CDR3 is TGCGCCAGCAGCAGAGGAACAGGGGTCTACACTGAAGCTTTCTTT.

The chain couples TRBV5-1 to TRBJ1-1; 8 bases fit TRBD1. Per germline, CDR1 SGHRS and CDR2 YFSETQ. Trimming took 7 bases from V and 4 from J; bases not matched to a gene: 9. The CDR3 is 14 amino acids. The CDR3 spells CASFPGQGLTEAFF. CDR3 bases: TGCGCCAGCTTCCCCGGACAGGGCCTCACTGAAGCTTTCTTT.

The gene calls are TRBV5-1 and TRBJ1-4; 7 bases line up with TRBD1. The J segment lost 1 base and the V segment lost 2 bases, leaving 5 bases of the junction unmatched. Per germline, CDR1 SGHRS and CDR2 YFSETQ. The length of the CDR3 is 16 residues. DNA for the CDR3: TGCGCCAGCAGCTTAACAGGGGAGCGAACTAATGAAAAACTGTTTTTT. Residues: CASSLTGERTNEKLFF.

This chain links TRBV7-2 with TRBJ2-2; 7 bases align to TRBD2. Germline values: CDR1 SGHTA, CDR2 FQGNSA. The CDR3 extends over 16 amino acids. V lost 1 base and J lost 2; bases outside the gene matches: 4. In DNA form, the CDR3 reads TGTGCCAGCAGCTTAGATCCTAGCGGAAACACCGGGGAGCTGTTTTTT. As protein: CASSLDPSGNTGELFF.

The chain joins TRBV30 to TRBJ1-2, with 7 bases matching TRBD1. There are 13 residues in the CDR3. Germline lookup yields CDR1 GTSNPN and CDR2 SVGIG (reference sequence). V shed 3 bases, J shed 8 bases, and the junction held 9 bases outside the gene matches. This CDR3 reads CAWRPPPGGGYTF. DNA for the CDR3: TGTGCCTGGAGACCCCCGCCAGGGGGGGGCTACACCTTC.